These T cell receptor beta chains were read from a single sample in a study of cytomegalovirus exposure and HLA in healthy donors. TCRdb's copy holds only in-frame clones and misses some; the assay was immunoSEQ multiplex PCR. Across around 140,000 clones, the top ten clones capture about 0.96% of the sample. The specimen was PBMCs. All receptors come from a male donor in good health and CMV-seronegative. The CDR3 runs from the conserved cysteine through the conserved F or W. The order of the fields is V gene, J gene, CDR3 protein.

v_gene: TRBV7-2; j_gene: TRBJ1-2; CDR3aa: CASSSLTGVYGYTF
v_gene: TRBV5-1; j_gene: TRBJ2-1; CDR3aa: CASSLRASGTYNEQFF
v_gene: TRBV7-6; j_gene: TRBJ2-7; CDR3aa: CASSLGLGAGGLEQYF
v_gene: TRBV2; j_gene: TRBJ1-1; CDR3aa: CASTLESTPEAFF
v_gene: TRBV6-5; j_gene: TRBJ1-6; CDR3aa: CASSYSWDITNSPLHF
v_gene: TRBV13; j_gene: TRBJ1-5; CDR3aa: CASSLGGGRWQPQHF
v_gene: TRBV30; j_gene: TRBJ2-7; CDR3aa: CAWRATYEQYF
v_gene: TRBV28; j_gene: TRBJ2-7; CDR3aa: CASSSLFVSYEQYF
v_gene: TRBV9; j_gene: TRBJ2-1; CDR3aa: CASSPLAGGPHEQFF
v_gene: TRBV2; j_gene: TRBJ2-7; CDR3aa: CASRGDSRGEQYF
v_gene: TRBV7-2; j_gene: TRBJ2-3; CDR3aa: CASSLVGGGGTDTQYF
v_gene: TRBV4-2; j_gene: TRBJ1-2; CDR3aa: CASSQDRRGGEISGYTF
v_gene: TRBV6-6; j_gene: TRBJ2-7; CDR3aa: CATEQNYEQYF
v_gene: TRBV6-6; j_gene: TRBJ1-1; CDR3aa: CASSTRDSAINTEAFF
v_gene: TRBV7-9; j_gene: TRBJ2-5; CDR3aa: CAADWTGQETQYF
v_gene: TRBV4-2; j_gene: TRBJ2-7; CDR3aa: CASSLGTSGDPYEQYF
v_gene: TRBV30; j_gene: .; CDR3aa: CAWSVRGNEQYF
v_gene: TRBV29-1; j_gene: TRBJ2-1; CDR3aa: CSVEGTSGSRYNEQFF
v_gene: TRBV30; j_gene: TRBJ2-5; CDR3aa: CAWSPLAGVETQYF
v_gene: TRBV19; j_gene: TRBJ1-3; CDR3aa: CASTTGGGNTIYF
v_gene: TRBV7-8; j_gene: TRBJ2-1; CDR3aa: CASSLGDGRAAYNEQFF
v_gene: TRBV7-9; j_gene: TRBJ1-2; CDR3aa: CASSRVLQGNYGYTF
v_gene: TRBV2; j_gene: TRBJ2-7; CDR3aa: CASSEGGLGEQYF
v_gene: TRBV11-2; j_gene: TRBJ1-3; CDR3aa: CASSPRGSSGNTIYF
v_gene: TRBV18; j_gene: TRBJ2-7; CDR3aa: CASSAIISGTGPGEQYF
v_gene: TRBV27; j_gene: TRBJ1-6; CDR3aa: CASSSSPQGAYNSPLHF
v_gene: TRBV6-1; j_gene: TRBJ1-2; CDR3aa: CASSEAHEGYGYTF
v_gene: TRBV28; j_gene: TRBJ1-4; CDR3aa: CASSSAGATNEKLFF
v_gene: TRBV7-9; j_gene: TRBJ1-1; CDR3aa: CASSLVRGQGMNTEAFF
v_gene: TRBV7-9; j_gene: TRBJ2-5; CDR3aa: CASSLAQGPQETQYF
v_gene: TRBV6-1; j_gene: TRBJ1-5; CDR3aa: CASSEVWGDQPQHF
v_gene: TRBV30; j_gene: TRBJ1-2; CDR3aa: CAWSVRTALNYGYTF
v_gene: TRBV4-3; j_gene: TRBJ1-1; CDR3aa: CASSLEWGGNTEAFF
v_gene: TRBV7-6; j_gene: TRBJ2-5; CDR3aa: CASSSRLSASAETQYF
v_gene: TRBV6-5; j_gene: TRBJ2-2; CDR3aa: CASSAIDTGELFF
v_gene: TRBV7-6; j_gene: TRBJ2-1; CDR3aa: CASSPGGNEQFF
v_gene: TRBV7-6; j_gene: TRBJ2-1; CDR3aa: CASSPYPSSYNEQFF
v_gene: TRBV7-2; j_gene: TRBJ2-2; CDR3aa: CASSLRTANTGELFF
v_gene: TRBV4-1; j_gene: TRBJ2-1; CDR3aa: CASSQDGGAGVGEQFF
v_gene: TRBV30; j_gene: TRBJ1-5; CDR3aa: CAWRQPGQSNQPQHF
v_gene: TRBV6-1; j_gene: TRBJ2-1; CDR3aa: CASSRTGWVNEQFF
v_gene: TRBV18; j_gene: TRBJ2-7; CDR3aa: CASSPYQYEQYF
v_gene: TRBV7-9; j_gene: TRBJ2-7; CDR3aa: CASSLAQGEKSEQYF
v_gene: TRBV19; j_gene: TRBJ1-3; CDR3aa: CASSIGTTPGNTIYF
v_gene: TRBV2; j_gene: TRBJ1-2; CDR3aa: CASTFRREDHGYTF
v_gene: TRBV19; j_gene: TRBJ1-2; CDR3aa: CASSSRTVNYGYTF
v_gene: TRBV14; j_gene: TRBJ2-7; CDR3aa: CASSQDLNSIYEQYF
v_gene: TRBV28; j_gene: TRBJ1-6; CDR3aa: CASSPPTGDHSPLHF
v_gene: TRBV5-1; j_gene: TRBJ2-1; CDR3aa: CASSLLGTSGNEQFF
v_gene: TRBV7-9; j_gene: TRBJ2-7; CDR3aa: CASSLGGRSYEQYF
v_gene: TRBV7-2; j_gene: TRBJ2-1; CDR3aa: CASSLEGLAGYNEQFF
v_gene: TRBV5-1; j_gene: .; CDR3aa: CASAGTGGSHEQYF
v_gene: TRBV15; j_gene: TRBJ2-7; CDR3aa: CATSRDRGDGSYEQYF
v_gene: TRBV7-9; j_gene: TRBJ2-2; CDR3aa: CASSLPSSDRSDTGELFF
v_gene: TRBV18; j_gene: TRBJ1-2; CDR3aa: CASSQIQGAEGYGYTF
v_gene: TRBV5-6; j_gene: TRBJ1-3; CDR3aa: CASSLGGASSGNTIYF
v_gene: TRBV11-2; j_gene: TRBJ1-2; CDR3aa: CASSLAQGGYGYTF
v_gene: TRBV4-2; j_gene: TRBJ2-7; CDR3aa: CASSPRLAGAESYEQYF
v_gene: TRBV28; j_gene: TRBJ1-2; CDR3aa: CASMKPQGVGYGYTF
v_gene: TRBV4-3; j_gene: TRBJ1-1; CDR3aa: CASSQDRDRVAFF